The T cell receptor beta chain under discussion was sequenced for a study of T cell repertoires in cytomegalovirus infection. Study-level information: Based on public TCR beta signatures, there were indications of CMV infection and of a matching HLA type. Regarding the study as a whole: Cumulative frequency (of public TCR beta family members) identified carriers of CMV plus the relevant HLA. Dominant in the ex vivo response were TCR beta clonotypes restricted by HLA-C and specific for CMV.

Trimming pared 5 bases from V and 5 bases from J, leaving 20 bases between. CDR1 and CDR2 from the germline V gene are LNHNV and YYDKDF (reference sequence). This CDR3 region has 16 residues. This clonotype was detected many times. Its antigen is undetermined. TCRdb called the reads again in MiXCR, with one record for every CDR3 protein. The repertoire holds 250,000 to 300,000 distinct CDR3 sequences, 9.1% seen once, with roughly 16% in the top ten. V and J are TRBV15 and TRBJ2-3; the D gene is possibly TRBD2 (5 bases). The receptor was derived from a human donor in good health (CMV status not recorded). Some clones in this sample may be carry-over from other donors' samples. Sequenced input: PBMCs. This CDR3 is CATSRPSGGRGDTQYF. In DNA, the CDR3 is TGTGCCACCAGCCGGCCCAGCGGAGGAAGAGGAGATACGCAGTATTTT.